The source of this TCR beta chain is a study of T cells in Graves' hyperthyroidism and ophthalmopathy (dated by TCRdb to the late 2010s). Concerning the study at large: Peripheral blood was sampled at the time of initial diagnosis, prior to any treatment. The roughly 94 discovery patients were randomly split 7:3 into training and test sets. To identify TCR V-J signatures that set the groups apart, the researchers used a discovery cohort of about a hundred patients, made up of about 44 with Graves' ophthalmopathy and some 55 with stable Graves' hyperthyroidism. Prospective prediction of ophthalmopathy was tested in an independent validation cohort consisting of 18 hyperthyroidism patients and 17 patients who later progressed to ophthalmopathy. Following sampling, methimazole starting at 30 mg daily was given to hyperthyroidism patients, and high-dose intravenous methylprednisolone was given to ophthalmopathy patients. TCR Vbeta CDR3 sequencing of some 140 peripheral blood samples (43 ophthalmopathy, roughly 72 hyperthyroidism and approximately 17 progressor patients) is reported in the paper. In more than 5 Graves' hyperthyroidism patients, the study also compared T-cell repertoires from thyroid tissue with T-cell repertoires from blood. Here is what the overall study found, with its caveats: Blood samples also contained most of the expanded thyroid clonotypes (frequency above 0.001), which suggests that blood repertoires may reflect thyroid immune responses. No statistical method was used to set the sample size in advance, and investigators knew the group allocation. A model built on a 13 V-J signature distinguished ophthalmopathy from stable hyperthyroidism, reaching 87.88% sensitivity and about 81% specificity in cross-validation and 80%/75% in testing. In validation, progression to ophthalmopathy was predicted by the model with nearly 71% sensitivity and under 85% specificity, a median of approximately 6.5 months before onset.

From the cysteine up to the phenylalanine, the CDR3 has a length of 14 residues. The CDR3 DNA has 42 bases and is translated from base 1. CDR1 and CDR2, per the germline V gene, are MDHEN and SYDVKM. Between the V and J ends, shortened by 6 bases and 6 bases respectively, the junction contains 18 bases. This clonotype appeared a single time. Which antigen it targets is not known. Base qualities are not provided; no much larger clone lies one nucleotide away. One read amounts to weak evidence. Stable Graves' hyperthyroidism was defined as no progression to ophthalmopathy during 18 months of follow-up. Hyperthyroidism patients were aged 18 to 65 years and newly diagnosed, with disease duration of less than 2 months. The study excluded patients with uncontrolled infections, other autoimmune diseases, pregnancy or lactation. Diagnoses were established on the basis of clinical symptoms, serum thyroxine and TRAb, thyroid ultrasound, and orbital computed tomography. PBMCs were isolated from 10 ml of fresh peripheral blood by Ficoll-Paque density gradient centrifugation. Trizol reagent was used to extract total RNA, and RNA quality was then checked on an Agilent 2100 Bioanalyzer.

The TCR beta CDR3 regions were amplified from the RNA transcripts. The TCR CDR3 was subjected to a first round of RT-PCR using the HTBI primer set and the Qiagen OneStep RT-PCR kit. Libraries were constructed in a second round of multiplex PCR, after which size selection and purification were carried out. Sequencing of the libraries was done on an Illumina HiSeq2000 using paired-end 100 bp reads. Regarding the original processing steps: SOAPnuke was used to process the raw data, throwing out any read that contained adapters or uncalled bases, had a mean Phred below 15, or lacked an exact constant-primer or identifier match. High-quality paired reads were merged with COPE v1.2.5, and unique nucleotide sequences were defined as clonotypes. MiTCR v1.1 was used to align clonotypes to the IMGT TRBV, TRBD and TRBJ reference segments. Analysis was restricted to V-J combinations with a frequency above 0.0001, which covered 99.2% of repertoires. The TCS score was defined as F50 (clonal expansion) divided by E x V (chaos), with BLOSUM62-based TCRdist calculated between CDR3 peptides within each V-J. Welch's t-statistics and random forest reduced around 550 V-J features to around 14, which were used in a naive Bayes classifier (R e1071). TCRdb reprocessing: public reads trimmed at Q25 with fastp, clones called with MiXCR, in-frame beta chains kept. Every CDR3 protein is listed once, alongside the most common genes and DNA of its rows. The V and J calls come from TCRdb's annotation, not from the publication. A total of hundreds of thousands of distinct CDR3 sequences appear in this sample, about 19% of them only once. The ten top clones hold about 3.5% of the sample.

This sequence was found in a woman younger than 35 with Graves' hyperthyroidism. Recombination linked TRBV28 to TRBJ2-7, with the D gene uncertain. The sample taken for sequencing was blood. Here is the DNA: TGTGCCAGCAGCTCCGGCTTGCCCCCGCGCGAGCAGTACTTC. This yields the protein CASSSGLPPREQYF. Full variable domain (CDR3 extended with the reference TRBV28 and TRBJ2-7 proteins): DVKVTQSSRYLVKRTGEKVFLECVQDMDHENMFWYRQDPGLGLRLIYFSYDVKMKEKGDIPEGYSVSREKKERFSLILESASTNQTSMYLCASSSGLPPREQYFGPGTRLTVT.